Following are 2 T cell receptor beta chains from one sample sequenced in a study of blood T cell repertoires in COVID-19. Assay: immunoSEQ multiplex PCR; the TCRdb copy retains only in-frame clones and omits some. Seen here are 130,000 to 150,000 clones, approximately 83% observed once, and the top ten hold approximately 9.1%. Sequenced material: PBMCs or T cells enriched from blood (not recorded which). These receptors were collected from a man aged 50 to 59 who had recovered from COVID-19.

CDR3 sequence: CSASAGQAEEPQHF. CDR3 nucleotides: TGCAGTGCTAGTGCGGGACAGGCCGAGGAGCCCCAGCATTTT. The chain has TRBV20-1 and TRBJ1-5; 8 nucleotides agree with TRBD1. V was clipped by 3 bases and J by 8 bases; unmatched bases: 9. The CDR3 extends over 14 amino acids. Germline V gene data show CDR1 as DFQATT and CDR2 as SNEGSKA (reference sequence).

This CDR3 is CASSQDPSGGNQPQHF. In DNA form, the CDR3 reads TGTGCCAGCAGCCAAGATCCCAGTGGTGGCAATCAGCCCCAGCATTTT. V and J are TRBV3-1 (or the pseudogene TRBV3-2) and TRBJ1-5; no reliable D call. CDR1 LGHDT and CDR2 YNNKEL come from the germline V gene (reference sequence). This CDR3 has 16 residues. V was trimmed by 0 bases and J by 2 bases, leaving 11 bases between them.